The 15 T cell receptor beta chains below all came from one sample that was sequenced in a study of radiotherapy plus CTLA-4 blockade in lung cancer. Assay used: immunoSEQ multiplex PCR; TCRdb lists only in-frame clones, some missing. The sample shows tens of thousands of clones, roughly 84% of them seen only once. The specimen comprised peripheral blood, sampled from a patient treated with radiotherapy plus ipilimumab. The receptor source for this set is a human donor with non-small cell lung cancer whose response to radiotherapy plus ipilimumab could not be evaluated.

The chain is built from TRBV25-1 and TRBJ2-1, with 8 bases fitting TRBD1. Germline CDR1 reads MGHDK; CDR2 reads SYGVNS. Trimming removed 6 bases from V and 6 bases from J; junction bases left unmatched: 10. The CDR3 runs to 15 residues. The DNA of the CDR3 is TGTGCCAGCAGCCACACAGGGGGACGGGTCAATGAGCAGTTCTTC. It specifies CASSHTGGRVNEQFF.

Comments on this clone: The junction does not match germline at one end; this may be a read error. The chain recombines TRBV7-7 with TRBJ2-2; 7 nucleotides align to TRBD1. The germline CDR1 and CDR2 sequences are SSHAT and FNYEAQ (reference sequence). There are 13 residues in the CDR3. CDR3 loop: CASSLQGYGELFF. The CDR3 coding sequence is TGTGCTAGCAGCTTACAGGGGTACGGGGAGCTGTTTTTT.

V usage is TRBV30 and J usage is TRBJ2-4; 10 nucleotides agree with TRBD1. CDR1 and CDR2 from the germline V gene are GTSNPN and SVGIG (reference sequence). The CDR3 extends over 15 amino acids. J lost 1 base, V lost 5 bases, and 5 bases had no gene match. This CDR3 reads CAWDRGHKAKNIQYF. For the CDR3, the DNA is TGTGCCTGGGACAGGGGGCATAAGGCCAAAAACATTCAGTACTTC.

This sequence joins TRBV28 and TRBJ2-1, with 10 bases aligning to TRBD1. After removal of 6 bases from V and 6 bases from J, the junction contained 8 bases not matched to a gene. The CDR3 has 15 amino acids. Per the germline V gene, CDR1 is MDHEN and CDR2 is SYDVKM. The CDR3 spells CASSRGTGVPNEQFF. The CDR3 DNA sequence: TGTGCCAGCAGCCGAGGGACAGGGGTCCCCAATGAGCAGTTCTTC.

V is TRBV27 and J is TRBJ2-7; the match to TRBD1 covers 12 bases. Trimming took 5 bases from V and 5 from J; bases not matched to a gene: 10. CDR1 and CDR2 (germline): MNHEY, SMNVEV (reference sequence). The CDR3 is 16 amino acids. The CDR3 here is CASSRGTGGNTDEQYF. The DNA of the CDR3 is TGTGCCAGCAGTCGTGGGACAGGGGGCAACACCGACGAGCAGTACTTC.

The J gene is TRBJ1-2, the V gene TRBV18, with TRBD1 matching 11 bases. Losses at the gene ends were 3 bases for V and 8 bases for J; bases not matched to a gene: 5. The CDR3 extends over 14 amino acids. Per germline, CDR1 KGHSH and CDR2 LQKENI. The CDR3 loop is CASSPWTGGEGYTF. The CDR3 nucleotides read TGTGCCAGCTCACCTTGGACAGGGGGCGAGGGCTACACCTTC.

The sample holds one count of this clone. The V call is TRBV9, the J call TRBJ2-1; 8 bases line up with TRBD1. The ends lost 1 base at V and 2 bases at J; junction bases unmatched: 5. Looked up from germline, CDR1 is SGDLS and CDR2 is YYNGEE. CDR3 size: 16 residues. CDR3 DNA: TGTGCCAGCAGCGTAAGATCAGGGGGCGCCTACAATGAGCAGTTCTTC. Amino acids: CASSVRSGGAYNEQFF. Filled out from reference TRBV9 and TRBJ2-1, the complete variable domain reads DSGVTQTPKHLITATGQRVTLRCSPRSGDLSVYWYQQSLDQGLQFLIQYYNGEERAKGNILERFSAQQFPDLHSELNLSSLELGDSALYFCASSVRSGGAYNEQFFGPGTRLTVL.

For this clone: One end of the junction fails to match germline, which may point to a read error. V and J are TRBV9 and TRBJ2-7; a weak D match, TRBD1 (8 bases). CDR3 size: 12 residues. The germline V gene has CDR1 SGDLS and CDR2 YYNGEE. The CDR3 is CASSGGGQERVF. The CDR3 nucleotides are TGTGCCAGCAGCGGGGGGGGACAGGAACGAGTCTTC.

CDR3 protein: CASSPTSRSSTDTQYF. The CDR3 DNA reads TGTGCCAGCAGCCCCACTAGCAGATCTAGCACAGATACGCAGTATTTT. The rearrangement links TRBV5-4 to TRBJ2-3, with D tentatively TRBD2 (6 bases). With 4 bases removed from V and 0 bases from J, the gap between germline ends came to 15 bases. CDR3 length: 16 amino acids. Germline V gene data show CDR1 as SGHNT and CDR2 as YYREEE (reference sequence).

The chain links TRBV10-3 to TRBJ2-5; possible D gene TRBD1, 5 bases. Trimming shortened V by 4 bases and J by 1 base, and 10 bases separated the two germline ends. The CDR3 has 14 residues. Per the germline V gene, CDR1 is ENHRY and CDR2 is SYGVKD. CDR3 sequence: CAISVGAGQETQYF. The CDR3 DNA reads TGTGCCATCAGTGTAGGGGCAGGCCAAGAGACCCAGTACTTC.

The chain is built from TRBV14 and TRBJ1-2; 8 nucleotides match TRBD1. V lost 4 bases and J lost 4; bases outside the gene matches: 5. CDR1 is SGHDN, CDR2 FVKESK, per germline. The CDR3 is 14 amino acids. CDR3 loop: CASSLDDRGYGYTF. The CDR3 nucleotides are TGTGCCAGCAGCCTAGACGACAGGGGCTATGGCTACACCTTC.

V and J are TRBV6-1 and TRBJ2-3; 9 nucleotides match TRBD1. With 6 bases clipped from V and 4 bases from J, the junction kept 8 bases outside the gene matches. The germline CDR1 and CDR2 sequences are MNHNS and SASEGT. The CDR3 covers 15 residues. The CDR3 loop is CASRVGQGQPDTQYF. CDR3 nucleotide sequence: TGTGCCAGCAGGGTGGGACAGGGACAGCCAGATACGCAGTATTTT.

A few counts support this clone. This chain joins TRBV18 and TRBJ2-7, with 12 bases fitting TRBD2. The junction had 7 bases not matched to a gene; V was cut back by 1 base and J by 0 bases. This CDR3 has 18 residues. Germline CDR1 is KGHSH and CDR2 is LQKENI. CDR3 amino acids: CASSPRMLAGGSSYEQYF. CDR3 sequence (DNA): TGTGCCAGCTCACCACGGATGCTAGCGGGAGGGTCCTCCTACGAGCAGTACTTC.

The rearrangement links TRBV28 to TRBJ2-7, with a possible D match to TRBD1 (5 bases). Germline-derived CDR1 and CDR2 are MDHEN and SYDVKM. V lost 3 bases to trimming and J lost 2 bases, with 14 bases between them. This CDR3 has 15 amino acids. CDR3: CASSLDSTGAYEQYF. The CDR3 bases are TGTGCCAGCAGTTTGGATAGTACAGGCGCCTACGAGCAGTACTTC.

The V and J genes are TRBV27 and TRBJ2-5; D is possibly TRBD1 (6 bases). Trimming removed 5 bases from V and 0 bases from J, with 13 bases in between. From germline, CDR1 is MNHEY and CDR2 SMNVEV (reference sequence). The CDR3 length is 15 residues. The CDR3 sequence is CASSPNRDNQETQYF. CDR3 DNA sequence: TGTGCCAGCAGTCCAAACCGGGACAACCAAGAGACCCAGTACTTC.